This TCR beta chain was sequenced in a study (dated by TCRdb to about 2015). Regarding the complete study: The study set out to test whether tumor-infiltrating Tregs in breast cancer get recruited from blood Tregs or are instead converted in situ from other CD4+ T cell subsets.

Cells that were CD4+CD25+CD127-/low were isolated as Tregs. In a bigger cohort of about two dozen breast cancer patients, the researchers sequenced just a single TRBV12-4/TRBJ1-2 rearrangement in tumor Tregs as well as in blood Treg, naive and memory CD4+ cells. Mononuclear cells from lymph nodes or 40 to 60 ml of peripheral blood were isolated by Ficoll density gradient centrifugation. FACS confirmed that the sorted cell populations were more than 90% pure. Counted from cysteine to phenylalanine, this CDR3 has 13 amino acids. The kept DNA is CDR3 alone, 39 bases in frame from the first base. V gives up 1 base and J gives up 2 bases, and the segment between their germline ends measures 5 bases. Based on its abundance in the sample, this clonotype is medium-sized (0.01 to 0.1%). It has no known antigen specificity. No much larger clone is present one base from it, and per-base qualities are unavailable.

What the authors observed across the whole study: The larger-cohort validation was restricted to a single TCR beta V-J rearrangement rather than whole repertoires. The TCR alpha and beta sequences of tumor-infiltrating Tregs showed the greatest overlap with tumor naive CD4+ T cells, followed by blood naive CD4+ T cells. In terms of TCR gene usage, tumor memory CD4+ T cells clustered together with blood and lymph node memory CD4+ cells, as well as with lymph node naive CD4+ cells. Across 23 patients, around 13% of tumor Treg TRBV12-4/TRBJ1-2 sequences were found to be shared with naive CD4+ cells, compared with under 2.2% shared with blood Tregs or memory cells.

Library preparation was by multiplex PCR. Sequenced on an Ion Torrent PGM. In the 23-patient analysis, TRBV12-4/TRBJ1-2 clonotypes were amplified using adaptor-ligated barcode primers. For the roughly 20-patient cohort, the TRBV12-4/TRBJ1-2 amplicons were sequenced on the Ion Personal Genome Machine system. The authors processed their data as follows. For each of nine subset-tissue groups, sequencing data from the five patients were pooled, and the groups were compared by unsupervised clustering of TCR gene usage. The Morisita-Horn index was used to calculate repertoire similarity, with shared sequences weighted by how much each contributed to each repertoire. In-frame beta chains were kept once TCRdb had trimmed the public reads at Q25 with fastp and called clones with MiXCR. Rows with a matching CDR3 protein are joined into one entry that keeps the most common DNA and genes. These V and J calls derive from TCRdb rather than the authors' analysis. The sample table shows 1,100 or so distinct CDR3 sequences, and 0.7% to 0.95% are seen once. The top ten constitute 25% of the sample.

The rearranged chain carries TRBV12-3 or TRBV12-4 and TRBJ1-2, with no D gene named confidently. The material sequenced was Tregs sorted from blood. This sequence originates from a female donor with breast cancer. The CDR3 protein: CASSLVSNYGYTF. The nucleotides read TGTGCCAGCAGTTTAGTGTCCAACTATGGCTACACCTTC.